The following is a TCR beta chain sequence with its context. There is no known antigen for this receptor. One base away there is no much larger clone; base qualities are not given. Reading from cysteine to phenylalanine, the CDR3 counts 12 amino acids. Only the CDR3 part of the read is kept: 36 bases, read in frame from the first base. CDR1 and CDR2, looked up from the germline V gene (reference sequence), are LGHDT and YNNKEL. V is clipped by 3 bases and J by 4 bases, and the sequence between their germline boundaries is 6 bases long. Each collaborating institution followed its own protocols to collect whole blood in K2EDTA tubes. For TCRbeta analysis, collaborator samples were shipped as frozen whole blood, as isolated PBMCs, or as DNA extracted from either sample type. The data are from a study of blood T cell repertoires in COVID-19 (dated by TCRdb to 2020 to 2021). Background on the whole study: Collaborator samples came from the United States, Italy and Spain and covered acute and convalescent phases of COVID-19. The repertoires were made available in a free public database intended to serve as a resource for research on the immune response to SARS-CoV-2. Where HLA class I and class II types were available, the types were taken from metadata supplied by the sample provider, not from assay-based typing. Sample metadata almost always included a de-identified subject ID, COVID-19 status, age in years and sex. The material from the prospective study consisted of cDNA or gDNA derived from T cells, B-cell-depleted T cells, or PBMCs. The samples were drawn from the first 160 participants of the ongoing ImmuneRACE study and from some 1,300 subjects provided by 6 global collaborators. The dataset comprised deeply sampled blood TCRbeta repertoires from subjects exposed to, actively infected with, or recovered from COVID-19. Results and caveats for the whole study, not just this receptor: The quantity of clinical and demographic metadata differed by source and by participant and was supplied without curation.

TCRbeta CDR3 regions were amplified from genomic DNA using the immunoSEQ Assay, a bias-controlled multiplex PCR. In the original analysis: The number of nucleated cells in each sample was estimated by amplification of reference gene primers within the assay. To quantify the absolute abundance of each unique TCRbeta CDR3 rearrangement, sequence reads were collapsed and filtered. Productive Simpson clonality was computed per sample as the square root of Simpson's diversity index over productive rearrangements. In TCRdb, the immuneACCESS table is reduced to in-frame sequences with V and J assigned. These tables do not hold every clone; where another copy was compared, an unresolved V gene accounts for under half, and the others remain unexplained. The V and J calls and clone size were taken over from that table, and D and trimming were inferred from the DNA. For this sample the table gives some 200,000 clones, of which less than 85% were detected only once. The top ten clones comprise 5.5% to 7% of the sample.

This receptor was taken from a woman in her sixties or seventies with acute or convalescent COVID-19. The receptor chain draws on TRBV3-1 (or the pseudogene TRBV3-2) and TRBJ2-5, with no confident D gene call. Sequencing used peripheral blood. The DNA sequence is TGTGCCAGCAGCCATTCCCGAGAGACCCAGTACTTC. Its translation reads: CASSHSRETQYF.